A single sample is the source of the 9 T cell receptor beta chains below, sequenced in a study of OX40 agonist ivuxolimab in advanced cancers. Sequencing used immunoSEQ multiplex PCR; TCRdb keeps in-frame clones, though not all of them. Counted here are about 71,000 clones, roughly nine tenths occurring once; the ten biggest clones make up roughly 15%. The input for sequencing was CD4+ or CD8+ T cells sorted from blood, taken in a trial of the OX40 agonist ivuxolimab. All receptors derive from an adult with an advanced solid tumor such as melanoma, head and neck, liver or kidney cancer.

The chain carries TRBV11-2 and TRBJ2-7, with a possible D match to TRBD1 (5 bases). The germline CDR1 and CDR2 sequences are SGHAT and FQNNGV. The CDR3 runs to 14 residues. V was trimmed by 1 base and J by 4 bases, leaving 11 bases between them. CDR3 sequence (DNA): TGTGCCAGCAGCTTAGCACAGGAAATTTACGAGCAGTACTTC. Amino acids: CASSLAQEIYEQYF.

This clone was detected once. The chain is built from TRBV5-1 and TRBJ2-1; D gene uncertain. The CDR3 loop spans 15 amino acids. Germline V lookup: CDR1 SGHRS, CDR2 YFSETQ. V lost 5 bases and J lost 7, with 19 bases in between. The DNA for the CDR3 is TGCGCCAGCAGTCCCGACATTGCTTTAGCTAATGAGCAGTTCTTC. It translates to CASSPDIALANEQFF.

The chain employs TRBV9 and TRBJ2-1; 8 bases are a match to TRBD2. V trimming: 0 bases; J trimming: 6 bases; junction bases outside the gene matches: 8. Germline loops: CDR1 SGDLS, CDR2 YYNGEE. The CDR3 runs to 16 residues. The CDR3 is CASSVGHLAGANEQFF. CDR3 DNA: TGTGCCAGCAGCGTAGGTCACCTAGCGGGTGCCAATGAGCAGTTCTTC.

The CDR3 spells CASSSRGLENTEAFF. For the CDR3, the DNA is TGTGCCAGCAGTTCCAGGGGGCTGGAGAACACTGAAGCTTTCTTT. This chain joins TRBV27 and TRBJ1-1; TRBD1 aligns across 8 bases. This CDR3 spans 15 amino acids. Trimming cost V 4 bases and J 1 base; bases outside gene matches: 5. CDR1 and CDR2 (germline): MNHEY, SMNVEV (reference sequence).

The CDR3 DNA follows: TGTGCCAGCAGCTTGGGGGACACCGGGGAGCTGTTTTTT. This encodes CASSLGDTGELFF. V is TRBV5-6 and J is TRBJ2-2; no reliable D call. The CDR3 is 13 amino acids. Deletions cut 0 bases from V and 3 bases from J, with 3 bases between. CDR1 is SGHDT, CDR2 YYEEEE, per germline.

The rearrangement joins TRBV2 to TRBJ2-5, with D possibly being TRBD1 (5 bases). The germline V gene encodes CDR1 SNHLY and CDR2 FYNNEI. This CDR3 spans 15 amino acids. Trimming pared 10 bases from V and 3 bases from J, leaving 21 bases between. The CDR3 region is CATKDRRTNEETQYF. As DNA, the CDR3 is TGTGCCACAAAAGATAGACGGACAAACGAAGAGACCCAGTACTTC.

In this sample, this clone turned up once. The chain joins TRBV6-1 to TRBJ2-7; the match to TRBD1 covers 11 bases. CDR3 size: 15 residues. V shed 4 bases, J shed 3 bases, and the junction held 5 bases outside the gene matches. The germline gives CDR1 MNHNS, CDR2 SASEGT. This chain's CDR3 is CASSGGQGGIYEQYF. CDR3 coding DNA: TGTGCCAGCAGTGGGGGACAGGGGGGAATCTACGAGCAGTACTTC.

This rearrangement joins TRBV2 to TRBJ2-3, with 7 nucleotides matching TRBD2. V was clipped by 8 bases and J by 0 bases; unmatched bases: 14. From germline, CDR1 is SNHLY and CDR2 FYNNEI. CDR3 length equals 17 residues. The DNA of the CDR3 is TGTGCCAGCGGAGGACTAGGAGACTTAAGTAGCACAGATACGCAGTATTTT. It is translated as CASGGLGDLSSTDTQYF. Combining the CDR3 with reference TRBV2 and TRBJ2-3 gives the whole variable domain EPEVTQTPSHQVTQMGQEVILRCVPISNHLYFYWYRQILGQKVEFLVSFYNNEISEKSEIFDDQFSVERPDGSNFTLKIRSTKLEDSAMYFCASGGLGDLSSTDTQYFGPGTRLTVL.

This sequence joins TRBV4-2 and TRBJ2-3; 7 nucleotides match TRBD2. Germline loops: CDR1 LGHNA, CDR2 YNFKEQ. With 1 base clipped from V and 14 bases from J, the junction kept 6 bases outside the gene matches. This CDR3 spans 12 amino acids. CDR3 amino acids: CASSQGAGDLYF. The CDR3 DNA reads TGTGCCAGCAGCCAAGGTGCGGGAGATTTGTATTTT.